A single sample is the source of the 7 T cell receptor beta chains below, sequenced in a study of blood T cells in healthy people across ages. The authors ran a second PCR of roughly 6 to 12 cycles using a sample-barcoded 5' primer and a J-beta primer mix. One entry per CDR3 protein results from TCRdb running MiXCR on the 5' RACE reads. The sample contains about 800,000 distinct CDR3 sequences, 25% of which appear only once. This sample also appeared in a second study, on T cells of mothers and their children.

Material for sequencing was blood. The source of these receptors is a boy between 10 and 17 years old in good health.

The chain recombines TRBV5-1 with TRBJ2-5, with D tentatively TRBD1 or TRBD2 (5 bases each). The last part of the DNA fits TRBJ2-1 better; the J call may be wrong. The CDR3 runs 16 residues. Germline CDR1 SGHRS, CDR2 YFSETQ. The chain's CDR3 is CASSSAGTLSYNEQFF. CDR3 bases: TGCGCCAGCAGCTCGGCCGGGACGCTGTCCTACAATGAGCAGTTCTTC.

The chain recombines TRBV28 with TRBJ2-1; 8 bases agree with TRBD2. CDR1 MDHEN and CDR2 SYDVKM come from the germline V gene. The CDR3 extends over 16 amino acids. V trimming: 1 base; J trimming: 7 bases; junction bases outside the gene matches: 9. The CDR3 spells CASSLFQTSGGNEQFF. The CDR3 region has the DNA TGTGCCAGCAGTTTATTTCAAACTAGCGGTGGGAATGAGCAGTTCTTC.

The chain couples TRBV7-2 to TRBJ2-7; 7 nucleotides match TRBD2. With V trimmed by 8 bases and J by 6 bases, 10 bases remained unmatched. The CDR3 spans 13 residues. Per germline, CDR1 SGHTA and CDR2 FQGNSA. CDR3 nucleotide sequence: TGTGCCAGCGGCCTCCCGGGGGGTTCCGAGCAGTACTTC. It specifies CASGLPGGSEQYF.

The CDR3 sequence is CASSRPSETQYF. CDR3 bases: TGTGCCAGCAGCAGACCAAGCGAGACCCAGTACTTC. The chain employs TRBV7-2 and TRBJ2-5; D gene ambiguous. CDR1 is SGHTA, CDR2 FQGNSA, per germline. This CDR3 contains 12 residues. V was shortened by 5 bases and J by 5 bases, with 9 bases between the two germline ends.

This clonotype was found many times. V usage is TRBV29-1 and J usage is TRBJ2-5; a weak D match, TRBD1 (6 bases). V lost 8 bases, J lost 5 bases, and 15 bases lay in between. CDR1 is SQVTM, CDR2 ANQGSEA, per germline. This CDR3 has 12 amino acids. Here the CDR3 DNA reads TGCAGCCTAACGACAGGCGTCGAGACCCAGTACTTC. It yields the protein CSLTTGVETQYF.

This clonotype was seen many times. The V gene is TRBV7-3, the J gene TRBJ2-3, with 13 bases identical to TRBD2. J was trimmed by 4 bases and V by 5 bases; bases with no gene match: 6. Germline lookup yields CDR1 SGHTA and CDR2 FQGTGA. The CDR3 runs 16 residues. CDR3 in amino acids: CASSPGGLAGSDTQYF. CDR3 bases: TGTGCCAGCAGCCCAGGGGGACTAGCGGGATCAGATACGCAGTATTTT.

This clonotype showed up just a few times. The chain links TRBV10-3 to TRBJ1-5, with 8 bases identical to TRBD1. V trimming: 6 bases; J trimming: 7 bases; junction bases outside the gene matches: 5. CDR1 and CDR2 (germline): ENHRY, SYGVKD. The CDR3 has 13 amino acids. This chain's CDR3 is CAISKQGEQPQHF. CDR3 bases: TGTGCCATCAGCAAACAGGGGGAGCAGCCCCAGCATTTT.